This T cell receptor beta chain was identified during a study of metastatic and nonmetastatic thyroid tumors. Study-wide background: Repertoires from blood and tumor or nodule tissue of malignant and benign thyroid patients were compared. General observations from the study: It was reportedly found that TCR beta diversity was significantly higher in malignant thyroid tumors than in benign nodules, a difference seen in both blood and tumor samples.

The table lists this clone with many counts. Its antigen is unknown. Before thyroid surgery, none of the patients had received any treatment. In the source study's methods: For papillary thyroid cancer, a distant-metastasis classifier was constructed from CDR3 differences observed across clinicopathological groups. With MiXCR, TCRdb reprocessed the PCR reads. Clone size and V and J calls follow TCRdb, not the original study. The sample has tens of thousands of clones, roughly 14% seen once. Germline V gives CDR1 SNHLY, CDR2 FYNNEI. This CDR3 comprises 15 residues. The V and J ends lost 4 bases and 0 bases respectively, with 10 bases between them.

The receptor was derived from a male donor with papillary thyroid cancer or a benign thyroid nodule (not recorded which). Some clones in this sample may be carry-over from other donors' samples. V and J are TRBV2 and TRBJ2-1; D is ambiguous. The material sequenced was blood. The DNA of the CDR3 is TGTGCCAGCAGTGCGGCTGAGAGCTCCTACAATGAGCAGTTCTTC. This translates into CASSAAESSYNEQFF. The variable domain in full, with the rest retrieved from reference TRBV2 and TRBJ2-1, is EPEVTQTPSHQVTQMGQEVILRCVPISNHLYFYWYRQILGQKVEFLVSFYNNEISEKSEIFDDQFSVERPDGSNFTLKIRSTKLEDSAMYFCASSAAESSYNEQFFGPGTRLTVL.